The sequence of this TCR beta chain was determined in a study of human T cells and chemical hapten exposure. Study context: The sensitizing agent was 2% DPC, placed on around 2 cm by around 2 cm of upper inner arm skin.

A single record per CDR3 protein comes from TCRdb applying MiXCR to the RACE reads. The sample carries about 400,000 distinct CDR3 sequences, around 6% recorded once. CDR1 and CDR2 (germline): MNHEY, SVGEGT. The V gene lost 4 bases and the J gene lost 2 bases, with 12 bases spanning the gap. The CDR3 length is 14 residues. This clonotype was counted ten times or more. Time point denoted: patch test 2, 6 weeks after DPC sensitization. Specified treatment: therapeutic diphenylcyclopropenone sensitization with weekly scalp DPC. This clonotype was obtained from a woman aged 18-30 years with alopecia areata. Some clones in this sample may be carry-over from other donors' samples. V is TRBV6-2 or TRBV6-3 and J is TRBJ2-7; possibly TRBD2 for D (6 bases). The sample in question was whole blood, obtained in connection with sensitization to the hapten diphenylcyclopropenone (DPC). This chain's CDR3 is CASSLGLPPYEQYF. In DNA form, the CDR3 reads TGTGCCAGCAGTTTGGGACTTCCCCCCTACGAGCAGTACTTC.